These T cell receptor beta chains were read from a single sample in a study of cytomegalovirus exposure and HLA in healthy donors. Data came from immunoSEQ multiplex PCR; TCRdb stores just in-frame clones and leaves some out. Of about 88,000 clones listed, approximately 88% are singletons. Sequenced: PBMCs. These receptor sequences come from a woman under 30 in good health and CMV-seropositive. CDR3s include the opening cysteine and the closing phenylalanine or tryptophan. D genes are given only for firm matches. Size is stated for part of the rows, as once, few or many counts, or as a class when the clone is expanded.

TRBD2	TRBV5-1	15	NA	TRBJ2-5	CASSLGGGAVGTQYF	TGCGCCAGCAGCTTGGGCGGGGGGGCCGTAGGGACCCAGTACTTC
NA	TRBV30	14	NA	TRBJ1-1	CAWTPGQTLLEAFF	TGTGCCTGGACACCGGGACAAACTCTACTGGAAGCTTTCTTT
TRBD1	TRBV10-1	15	NA	TRBJ2-4	CASSDPGQGNDIQYF	TGCGCCAGCAGTGACCCGGGACAGGGGAATGACATTCAGTACTTC
TRBD1	TRBV7-9	15	NA	TRBJ1-1	CASSRLGQGDTEAFF	TGTGCCAGCAGCCGATTGGGACAGGGCGACACTGAAGCTTTCTTT
NA	TRBV9	14	NA	TRBJ1-4	CASSVRAANEKLFF	TGTGCCAGCAGCGTCAGGGCAGCCAATGAAAAACTGTTTTTT
NA	TRBV21-1	15	NA	TRBJ1-2	CASSKRQPFSGGYTF	TGTGCCAGCAGCAAAAGACAGCCCTTTAGTGGTGGCTACACCTTC
NA	TRBV19	18	NA	TRBJ1-2	CASSMGTWTAVGIYGYTF	TGTGCCAGTAGTATGGGGACTTGGACGGCCGTGGGCATCTATGGCTACACCTTC
TRBD1	TRBV4-1	18	NA	TRBJ1-5	CASSVTGGGRWRNQPQHF	TGCGCCAGCAGCGTTACAGGGGGCGGGAGGTGGCGCAATCAGCCCCAGCATTTT
NA	TRBV6-6	14	NA	TRBJ2-1	CASSYSGLVGEQFF	TGTGCCAGCAGTTACTCGGGGCTAGTAGGTGAGCAGTTCTTC
NA	TRBV2	15	NA	TRBJ1-1	CARQIIPSRGTEAFF	TGTGCCAGGCAGATCATCCCAAGCCGGGGGACTGAAGCTTTCTTT
NA	TRBV28	16	few	TRBJ1-1	CASSLSPGLENTEAFF	TGTGCCAGCAGTTTAAGCCCAGGGCTCGAGAACACTGAAGCTTTCTTT
TRBD1	TRBV10-3	15	NA	TRBJ1-2	CAISEREQGGYGYTF	TGTGCCATCAGTGAGAGGGAACAGGGGGGCTATGGCTACACCTTC
NA	TRBV10-1	14	NA	TRBJ2-7	CASSDGGATYEQYF	TGCGCCAGCAGTGATGGGGGGGCCACCTACGAGCAGTACTTC
TRBD1	TRBV7-2	15	NA	TRBJ2-7	CASSLAGTGAYEQYF	TGTGCCAGCAGCTTAGCGGGGACAGGAGCCTACGAGCAGTACTTC
NA	TRBV5-6	16	NA	TRBJ1-3	CASSLKTDFSGNTIYF	TGTGCCAGCAGCTTAAAGACAGATTTCTCTGGAAACACCATATATTTT
NA	TRBV29-1	11	NA	TRBJ1-3	CSVSLGNTIYF	TGCAGCGTTTCCCTTGGAAACACCATATATTTT
NA	TRBV7-9	15	NA	TRBJ1-4	CASSFRTEVNEKLFF	TGTGCCAGCAGCTTCCGGACAGAAGTTAATGAAAAACTGTTTTTT
TRBD1	TRBV7-9	15	NA	TRBJ1-2	CASSQESGGSYGYTF	TGTGCCAGCAGCCAGGAGTCAGGGGGCTCATATGGCTACACCTTC
TRBD1	TRBV9	15	NA	TRBJ2-7	CASSGGQPLPDEQYF	TGTGCCAGCAGCGGGGGACAGCCACTTCCTGACGAGCAGTACTTC
NA	TRBV6-6	13	NA	TRBJ2-7	CASSYFNTAEQYF	TGTGCCAGCAGTTACTTCAACACCGCCGAGCAGTACTTC
NA	TRBV5-1	16	NA	TRBJ1-1	CASSFRMGSAYAEAFF	TGCGCCAGCAGCTTCCGAATGGGCAGTGCTTATGCTGAAGCTTTCTTT
TRBD1	TRBV4-2	18	NA	TRBJ1-2	CASSQDGTADQANYGYTF	TGTGCCAGCAGCCAAGATGGGACAGCCGATCAAGCTAACTATGGCTACACCTTC
NA	TRBV9	14	NA	TRBJ2-3	CASSARTGTDTQYF	TGTGCCAGCAGCGCCCGGACTGGCACAGATACGCAGTATTTT
TRBD2	TRBV28	15	NA	TRBJ2-3	CASSLGGGALDTQYF	TGTGCCAGCAGTTTAGGCGGGGGGGCTTTGGATACGCAGTATTTT
NA	TRBV7-3	15	NA	TRBJ2-3	CASSLRGLDTDTQYF	TGTGCCAGCAGCTTAAGGGGACTGGACACAGATACGCAGTATTTT
TRBD2	TRBV6-5	16	NA	TRBJ2-5	CASSYGTSGGEETQYF	TGTGCCAGCAGTTACGGAACTAGCGGGGGGGAAGAGACCCAGTACTTC
TRBD2	TRBV29-1	14	NA	TRBJ2-7	CSVDTSGEPYEQYF	TGCAGCGTTGACACTAGCGGGGAACCCTACGAGCAGTACTTC
TRBD2	TRBV11-3	18	NA	TRBJ2-1	CASSLAYSGVSSYNEQFF	TGTGCCAGCAGCTTAGCCTATAGCGGGGTGAGCTCCTACAATGAGCAGTTCTTC
TRBD1	TRBV5-4	12	few	TRBJ2-1	CASSWDSNEQFF	TGTGCCAGCAGCTGGGACAGCAATGAGCAGTTCTTC
TRBD1	TRBV10-3	15	once	TRBJ2-2	CAISETTGGTGELFF	TGTGCCATCAGTGAGACGACAGGGGGAACCGGGGAGCTGTTTTTT
TRBD1	TRBV28	15	NA	TRBJ1-4	CASSFLGQENQKLFF	TGTGCCAGCAGTTTTCTGGGACAGGAAAACCAAAAACTGTTTTTT
TRBD2	TRBV5-1	15	NA	TRBJ2-7	CASRGSGGAGYEQYF	TGCGCCAGCAGGGGCAGCGGGGGGGCGGGATACGAGCAGTACTTC
TRBD2	TRBV4-1	18	NA	TRBJ2-7	CASSQGTSGGHPSYEQYF	TGCGCCAGCAGCCAGGGGACTAGCGGGGGACACCCCTCCTACGAGCAGTACTTC
NA	TRBV5-1	15	NA	TRBJ1-6	CASSSDGQSNSPLHF	TGCGCCAGCAGCTCAGACGGACAGAGCAATTCACCCCTCCACTTT
NA	TRBV11-2	15	NA	TRBJ1-1	CASSSVRGQRVQAFF	TGTGCCAGCAGCTCGGTCCGGGGTCAGAGAGTGCAAGCTTTCTTT
NA	TRBV5-6	13	NA	TRBJ1-2	CASSLEVAYGYTF	TGTGCCAGCAGCCTCGAGGTAGCCTATGGCTACACCTTC
TRBD2	TRBV6-5	16	NA	TRBJ2-1	CASSYSFVSGSNEQFF	TGTGCCAGCAGTTACTCGTTTGTAAGCGGGAGCAATGAGCAGTTCTTC
TRBD2	TRBV9	15	NA	TRBJ2-7	CASSPRLAGVYEQYF	TGTGCCAGCAGCCCGCGACTAGCGGGGGTCTACGAGCAGTACTTC
NA	TRBV5-7	11	NA	TRBJ1-2	CASSLSRGYTF	TGTGCCAGCAGCTTATCCCGTGGCTACACCTTC
NA	TRBV7-9	13	NA	TRBJ1-6	CASSLKSDSPLHF	TGTGCCAGCAGCTTAAAGAGTGATTCACCCCTCCACTTT
TRBD2	TRBV2	19	NA	TRBJ2-1	CASSELGLAGGSSYNEQFF	TGTGCCAGCAGTGAACTCGGACTAGCGGGGGGGAGCTCCTACAATGAGCAGTTCTTC
NA	TRBV23-1	12	NA	TRBJ1-1	CAGQTGNTEAFF	TGCGCCGGACAGACAGGGAACACTGAAGCTTTCTTT
NA	TRBV11-2	13	few	TRBJ2-4	CASSSGPKNIQYF	TGTGCCAGCAGTTCCGGTCCCAAAAACATTCAGTACTTC
TRBD2	TRBV7-2	15	NA	TRBJ2-5	CASSPPTSVQETQYF	TGTGCCAGCAGCCCGCCTACTAGCGTTCAAGAGACCCAGTACTTC
TRBD1	TRBV6-5	14	NA	TRBJ1-1	CASSYGGTGTEAFF	TGTGCCAGCAGTTACGGGGGGACAGGGACTGAAGCTTTCTTT
NA	TRBV9	16	NA	TRBJ2-7	CASSPRAQRSPYEQYF	TGTGCCAGCAGCCCACGGGCCCAGCGGTCCCCCTACGAGCAGTACTTC
NA	TRBV28	13	NA	TRBJ1-2	CASSLGRDYGYTF	TGTGCCAGCAGTTTGGGGAGGGATTATGGCTACACCTTC
NA	TRBV5-1	16	NA	TRBJ1-5	CASSLEGDLGNQPQHF	TGCGCCAGCAGCTTGGAGGGGGATTTGGGCAATCAGCCCCAGCATTTT
TRBD2	TRBV4-3	16	NA	TRBJ2-2	CASSRGTSGGSGELFF	TGCGCCAGCAGCCGAGGGACTAGCGGGGGCTCCGGGGAGCTGTTTTTT
NA	TRBV6-5	15	NA	TRBJ2-7	CASSSTGYQAYEQYF	TGTGCCAGCAGCTCCACAGGATATCAGGCGTACGAGCAGTACTTC
TRBD2	TRBV28	16	NA	TRBJ2-7	CASSFTTSGGPYEQYF	TGTGCCAGCAGTTTCACGACTAGCGGGGGGCCATACGAGCAGTACTTC